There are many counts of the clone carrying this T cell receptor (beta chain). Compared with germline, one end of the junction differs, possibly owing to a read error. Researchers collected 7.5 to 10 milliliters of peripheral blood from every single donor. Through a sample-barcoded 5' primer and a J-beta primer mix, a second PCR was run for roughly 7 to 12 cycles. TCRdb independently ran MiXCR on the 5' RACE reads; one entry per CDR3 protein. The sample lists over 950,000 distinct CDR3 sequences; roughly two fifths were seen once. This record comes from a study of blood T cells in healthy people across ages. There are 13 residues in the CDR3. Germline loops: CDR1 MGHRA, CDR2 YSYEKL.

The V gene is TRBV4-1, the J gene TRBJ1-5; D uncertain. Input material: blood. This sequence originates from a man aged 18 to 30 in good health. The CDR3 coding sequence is TGTGCCAGCAGCCAAGGAGGCAATCAGCCCCAGCATTTT. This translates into CASSQGGNQPQHF.